The subject of this entry is one T cell receptor (beta chain). This specimen belongs to a study of T-cell memory formation after mild COVID-19. MiXCR was run by TCRdb on the 5' RACE reads, yielding one entry per CDR3 protein. Of about 470,000 distinct CDR3 sequences detected, roughly 18% appear once; the ten largest clones hold 9% to 15%. The length of the CDR3 is 15 residues. Looked up from germline, CDR1 is PRHDT and CDR2 is FYEKMQ (reference sequence). J was trimmed by 1 base and V by 1 base; bases with no gene match: 3. The chain has TRBV13 and TRBJ1-1; TRBD1 aligns across 7 bases. The sequenced material came from PBMCs or a T cell subset sorted from them (not recorded which). The receptor was derived from an adult woman who had mild COVID-19 (a few samples of this study predate the infection). Cell type and time point are not known. The CDR3 sequence is CASSLVGQKNTEAFF. The CDR3 coding sequence is TGTGCCAGCAGCTTAGTGGGACAGAAGAACACTGAAGCTTTCTTT. Supplemented by reference TRBV13 and TRBJ1-1, the full variable domain reads AAGVIQSPRHLIKEKRETATLKCYPIPRHDTVYWYQQGPGQDPQFLISFYEKMQSDKGSIPDRFSAQQFSDYHSELNMSSLELGDSALYFCASSLVGQKNTEAFFGQGTRLTVV.